The rows below give T cell receptor beta chains drawn from one sample of a study of response to subunit inactivated influenza vaccine. TCRdb ran MiXCR on the RT-PCR reads and lists one entry per CDR3 protein. The profile covers approximately 200,000 distinct CDR3 sequences, with 13% to 15% appearing a single time and about 25% taken by the ten largest. The source material was CD8+ T cells sorted from PBMCs, sampled about 5 days after vaccination. The receptors here all came from a middle-aged man who received an inactivated influenza vaccine. The CDR3 runs from the conserved cysteine through the conserved F or W. The order of the fields is J gene, clone size, V gene, D gene, CDR3 protein, CDR3 DNA. The D gene is left open where the match is weak. Not all rows give a size; the values are once, few, many and, for expanded clones, a class.

>TRBJ1-1|once|TRBV7-9|.
CASSITHTEAFF
TGTGCCAGCAGCATAACTCACACTGAAGCTTTCTTT
>TRBJ2-5|few|TRBV12-3/TRBV12-4|.
CASRGPYQETQYF
TGTGCCAGCAGGGGCCCGTACCAAGAGACCCAGTACTTC
>TRBJ1-5|few|TRBV20-1|.
CSARFDTGQPQHF
TGCAGTGCTAGGTTTGACACCGGTCAGCCCCAGCATTTT
>TRBJ1-1|many|TRBV11-2|.
CASSLDGTRNTEAFF
TGTGCCAGCAGCTTAGACGGGACAAGGAACACTGAAGCTTTCTTT
>TRBJ2-3|many|TRBV7-9|.
CASSPPLGEKDTQYF
TGTGCCAGCAGCCCTCCTCTGGGCGAAAAAGATACGCAGTATTTT
>TRBJ2-1|few|TRBV19|.
CASSDSWSYNEQFF
TGTGCCAGTAGTGATAGCTGGTCCTACAATGAGCAGTTCTTC
>TRBJ2-7|.|TRBV7-9|.
CASSLFAYEQYF
TGTGCCAGCAGCTTATTTGCCTACGAGCAGTACTTC
>TRBJ2-5|once|TRBV29-1|.
CSVEDLGVQETQYF
TGCAGCGTTGAAGATCTCGGGGTTCAAGAGACCCAGTACTTC
>TRBJ2-3|few|TRBV29-1|.
CSVEEGVGDTQYF
TGCAGCGTTGAAGAAGGGGTAGGAGATACGCAGTATTTT
>TRBJ2-7|few|TRBV29-1|.
CSVAGGSSYEQYF
TGCAGCGTTGCGGGGGGCTCTTCCTACGAGCAGTACTTC
>TRBJ2-1|few|TRBV12-3/TRBV12-4|TRBD2
CASSRAGGRDEQFF
TGTGCCAGCAGTCGAGCGGGAGGTCGGGATGAGCAGTTCTTC
>TRBJ2-7|many|TRBV20-1|.
CSARGGSRYEQYF
TGCAGTGCTAGAGGGGGGAGTCGTTACGAGCAGTACTTC
>TRBJ1-4|.|TRBV7-9|.
CASSGYAGEGKLFF
TGTGCCAGCAGCGGCTATGCCGGCGAGGGAAAACTGTTTTTT
>TRBJ2-7|few|TRBV7-9|.
CASSLPTSSGNYEQYF
TGTGCCAGCAGCTTACCGACCTCGAGCGGCAACTACGAGCAGTACTTC
>TRBJ2-2|.|TRBV4-2|.
CASSLGQGGSGELFF
TGTGCCAGCAGCCTCGGACAGGGAGGGAGCGGGGAGCTGTTTTTT
>TRBJ1-2|few|TRBV7-8|.
CASSSGQGYGYTF
TGTGCCAGCAGCTCTGGTCAGGGCTATGGCTACACCTTC
>TRBJ2-1|.|TRBV27|TRBD2
CASSFLSSGRADEQFF
TGTGCCAGCAGTTTTCTTTCTAGCGGGAGGGCGGATGAGCAGTTCTTC
>TRBJ2-5|many|TRBV4-1|.
CASSPAGSQETQYF
TGCGCCAGCAGCCCTGCAGGGAGCCAAGAGACCCAGTACTTC
>TRBJ2-1|.|TRBV4-3|.
CASSQDLGAGSYEQFF
TGCGCCAGCAGCCAAGATCTGGGGGCGGGGTCCTATGAGCAGTTCTTC
>TRBJ2-3|few|TRBV27|.
CASSLSGSPHRADTQYF
TGTGCCAGCAGTTTATCGGGGTCACCTCATCGGGCAGATACGCAGTATTTT
>TRBJ2-1|few|TRBV28|TRBD2
CASTGTSGYNEQFF
TGTGCCAGCACCGGGACTAGCGGATACAATGAGCAGTTCTTC
>TRBJ1-4|.|TRBV2|.
CASSVRGYNEKLFF
TGTGCCAGCAGTGTACGGGGGTATAATGAAAAACTGTTTTTT
>TRBJ2-7|few|TRBV12-3/TRBV12-4|.
CASSMDRRFYEQYF
TGTGCCAGCAGCATGGACAGAAGGTTCTACGAGCAGTACTTC
>TRBJ1-4|.|TRBV4-3|.
CASSLDGTSNEKLFF
TGCGCCAGCAGCCTGGACGGGACCTCAAATGAAAAACTGTTTTTT
>TRBJ1-4|many|TRBV4-1|TRBD1
CASSHGTAGANEKLFF
TGCGCCAGCAGCCATGGGACAGCGGGGGCGAATGAAAAACTGTTTTTT
>TRBJ2-1|few|TRBV27|TRBD2
CASSLYASGTYNEQFF
TGTGCCAGCAGTTTATACGCTAGCGGGACTTACAATGAGCAGTTCTTC
>TRBJ2-7|.|TRBV5-1|.
CASRQGGGGGYEQYF
TGCGCCAGCAGGCAGGGGGGTGGAGGTGGCTACGAGCAGTACTTC
>TRBJ1-1|few|TRBV29-1|.
CSIPGFGTEAFF
TGCAGCATTCCGGGCTTCGGGACTGAAGCTTTCTTT
>TRBJ1-2|few|TRBV19|TRBD1
CASSIGQGSYYGYTF
TGTGCCAGTAGTATTGGACAGGGTAGCTACTATGGCTACACCTTC
>TRBJ2-4|.|TRBV5-6|.
CASSLGPNIQYF
TGTGCCAGCAGCTTGGGCCCGAACATTCAGTACTTC
>TRBJ2-1|.|TRBV3-1|.
CASSQVINYNEQFF
TGTGCCAGCAGCCAAGTGATCAATTACAATGAGCAGTTCTTC
>TRBJ2-1|.|TRBV7-8|TRBD2
CASSLAPSGSYNEQFF
TGTGCCAGCAGCTTAGCTCCCAGCGGGAGCTACAATGAGCAGTTCTTC
>TRBJ1-1|few|TRBV9|.
CASSGDGAEAFF
TGTGCCAGCAGCGGAGATGGGGCTGAAGCTTTCTTT
>TRBJ2-5|.|TRBV7-8|.
CASIAGAGVETQYF
TGTGCCAGCATCGCTGGGGCAGGGGTGGAGACCCAGTACTTC
>TRBJ2-7|.|TRBV27|TRBD1
CASSLSGRGIYEQYF
TGTGCCAGCAGTTTATCCGGCAGGGGGATATACGAGCAGTACTTC
>TRBJ1-2|.|TRBV29-1|.
CSVEGRGYTF
TGCAGCGTTGAAGGCAGAGGCTACACCTTC
>TRBJ1-5|few|TRBV7-9|.
CASSLSQGGGQPQHF
TGTGCCAGCAGCTTATCACAGGGTGGGGGTCAGCCCCAGCATTTT
>TRBJ1-2|.|TRBV27|.
CASSDSGAGYGYTF
TGTGCCAGCAGTGACTCAGGGGCGGGATATGGCTACACCTTC
>TRBJ2-7|.|TRBV27|TRBD1
CASGTGGAYEQYF
TGTGCCAGCGGGACAGGGGGCGCGTACGAGCAGTACTTC
>TRBJ2-1|many|TRBV11-2|TRBD2
CASSLGLAGALSSYNEQFF
TGTGCCAGCAGCCTAGGACTAGCGGGGGCCCTAAGCTCCTACAATGAGCAGTTCTTC
>TRBJ2-7|.|TRBV27|.
CASSLLGSGLPYEQYF
TGTGCCAGCAGTTTATTGGGTAGCGGACTACCCTACGAGCAGTACTTC